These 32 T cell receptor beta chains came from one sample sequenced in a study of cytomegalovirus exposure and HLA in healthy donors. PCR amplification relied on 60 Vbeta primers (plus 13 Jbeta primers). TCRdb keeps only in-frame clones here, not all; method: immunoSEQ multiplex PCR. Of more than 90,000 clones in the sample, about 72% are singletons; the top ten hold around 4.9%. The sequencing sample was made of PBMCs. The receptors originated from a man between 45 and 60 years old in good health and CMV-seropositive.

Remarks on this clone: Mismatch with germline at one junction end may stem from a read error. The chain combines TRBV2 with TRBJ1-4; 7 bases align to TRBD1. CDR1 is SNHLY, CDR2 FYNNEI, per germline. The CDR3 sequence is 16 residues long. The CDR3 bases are TGTGCCAGCAAGAAGGGAAAGGGGGCAACGAATGAAAAACTGTTTTTT. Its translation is CASKKGKGATNEKLFF.

The CDR3 region is CASSPGLRGGEQYF. CDR3 nucleotides: TGTGCCAGCAGCCCCGGCCTCCGGGGGGGCGAGCAGTACTTC. The rearrangement joins TRBV2 to TRBJ2-7; 8 bases are a match to TRBD2. V gave up 6 bases and J gave up 6 bases; unmatched junction bases: 10. The CDR3 spans 14 residues. The V gene's germline CDR1 is SNHLY and CDR2 FYNNEI.

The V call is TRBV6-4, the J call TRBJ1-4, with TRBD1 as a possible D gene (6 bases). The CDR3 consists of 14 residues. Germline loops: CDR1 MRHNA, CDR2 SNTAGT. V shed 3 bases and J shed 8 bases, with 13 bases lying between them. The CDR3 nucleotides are TGTGCCAGCAGTGAGACGGGGGGCGAAGAAAAACTGTTTTTT. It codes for CASSETGGEEKLFF.

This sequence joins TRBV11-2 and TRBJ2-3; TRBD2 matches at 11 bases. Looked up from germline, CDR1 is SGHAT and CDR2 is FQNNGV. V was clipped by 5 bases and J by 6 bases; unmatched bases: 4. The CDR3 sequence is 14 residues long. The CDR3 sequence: CASSIAGGLDTQYF. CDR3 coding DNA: TGTGCCAGCAGCATAGCGGGAGGGTTGGATACGCAGTATTTT.

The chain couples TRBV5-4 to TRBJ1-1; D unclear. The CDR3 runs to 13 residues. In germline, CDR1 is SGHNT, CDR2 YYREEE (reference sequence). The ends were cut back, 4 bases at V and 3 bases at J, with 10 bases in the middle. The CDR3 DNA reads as TGTGCCAGCAGCCCTAACCGGTACACTGAAGCTTTCTTT. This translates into CASSPNRYTEAFF.

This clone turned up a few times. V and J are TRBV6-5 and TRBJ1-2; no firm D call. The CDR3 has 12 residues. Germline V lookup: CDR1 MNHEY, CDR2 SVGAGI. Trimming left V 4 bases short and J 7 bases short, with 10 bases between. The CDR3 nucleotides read TGTGCCAGCAGTTTTTTTAGTGGTGGCTACACCTTC. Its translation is CASSFFSGGYTF.

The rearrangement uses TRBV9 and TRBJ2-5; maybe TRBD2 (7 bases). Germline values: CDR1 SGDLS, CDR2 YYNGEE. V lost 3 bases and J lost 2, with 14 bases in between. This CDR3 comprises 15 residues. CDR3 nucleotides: TGTGCCAGCAGCGGGGGGGGCAGGAGGCAAGAGACCCAGTACTTC. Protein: CASSGGGRRQETQYF.

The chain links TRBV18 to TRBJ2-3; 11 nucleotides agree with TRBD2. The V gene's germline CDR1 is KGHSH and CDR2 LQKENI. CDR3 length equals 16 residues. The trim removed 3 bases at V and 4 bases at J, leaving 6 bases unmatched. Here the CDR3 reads CASSPIAGGTADTQYF. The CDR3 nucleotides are TGTGCCAGCTCACCTATAGCGGGAGGGACGGCAGATACGCAGTATTTT.

The DNA of the CDR3 is TGTGCCAGCAGCTCAGGGCTCTCTGGGGCCAACGTCCTGACTTTC. Amino acid sequence: CASSSGLSGANVLTF. V is TRBV5-4 and J is TRBJ2-6, with D tentatively TRBD1 (5 bases). The CDR3 has 15 residues. Germline V gene data show CDR1 as SGHNT and CDR2 as YYREEE (reference sequence). V was cut by 3 bases and J by 0 bases, with 7 bases left in between.

The CDR3 DNA reads TGCGCCAGCAGCCGAGATGAGGGCAGGGGGCATAACACTAACTATGGCTACACCTTC. Translation gives CASSRDEGRGHNTNYGYTF. This sequence joins TRBV4-1 and TRBJ1-2; TRBD1 matches at 8 bases. Unmatched junction bases numbered 16, after V lost 4 bases and J lost 0 bases. The CDR3 spans 19 residues. CDR1 and CDR2 (germline): MGHRA, YSYEKL.

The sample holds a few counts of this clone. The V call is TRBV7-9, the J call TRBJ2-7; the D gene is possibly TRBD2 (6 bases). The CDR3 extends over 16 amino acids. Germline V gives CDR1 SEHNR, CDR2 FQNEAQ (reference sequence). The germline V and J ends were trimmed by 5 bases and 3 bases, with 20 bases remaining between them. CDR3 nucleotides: TGTGCCAGCAGCCCTAGACGGCGGGGAGACTTCTACGAGCAGTACTTC. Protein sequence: CASSPRRRGDFYEQYF.

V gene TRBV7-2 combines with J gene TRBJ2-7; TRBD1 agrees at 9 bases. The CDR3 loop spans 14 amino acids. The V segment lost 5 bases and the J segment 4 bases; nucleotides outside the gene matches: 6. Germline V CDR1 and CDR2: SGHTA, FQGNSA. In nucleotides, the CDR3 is TGTGCCAGCAGCCCTGGACAGGGGCAGTACGAGCAGTACTTC. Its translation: CASSPGQGQYEQYF.

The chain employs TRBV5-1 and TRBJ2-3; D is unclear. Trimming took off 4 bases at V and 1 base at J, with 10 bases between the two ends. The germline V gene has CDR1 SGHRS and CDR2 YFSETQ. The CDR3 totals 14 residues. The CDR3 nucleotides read TGCGCCAGCAGCGCCGACTCCGGCACAGATACGCAGTATTTT. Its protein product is CASSADSGTDTQYF.

This chain's CDR3 is CASSPPGGYGKAFF. In DNA form, the CDR3 reads TGTGCCAGCTCACCACCCGGCGGGTATGGTAAAGCTTTCTTT. The J gene is TRBJ1-1, the V gene TRBV18; D is uncertain. This CDR3 contains 14 residues. V lost 0 bases, J lost 9 bases, and 14 bases lay in between. Per germline, CDR1 KGHSH and CDR2 LQKENI.

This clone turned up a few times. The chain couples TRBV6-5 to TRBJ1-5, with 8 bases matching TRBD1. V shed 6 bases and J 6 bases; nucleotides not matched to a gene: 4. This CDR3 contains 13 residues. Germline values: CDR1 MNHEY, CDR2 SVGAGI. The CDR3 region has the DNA TGTGCCAGCAGCTATACAGGGGGTCAGCCCCAGCATTTT. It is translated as CASSYTGGQPQHF.

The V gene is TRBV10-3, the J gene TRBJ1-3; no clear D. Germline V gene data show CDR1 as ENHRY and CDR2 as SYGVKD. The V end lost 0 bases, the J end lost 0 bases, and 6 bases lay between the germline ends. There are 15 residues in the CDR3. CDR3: CAISESRASGNTIYF. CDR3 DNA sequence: TGTGCCATCAGTGAGTCTAGAGCCTCTGGAAACACCATATATTTT.

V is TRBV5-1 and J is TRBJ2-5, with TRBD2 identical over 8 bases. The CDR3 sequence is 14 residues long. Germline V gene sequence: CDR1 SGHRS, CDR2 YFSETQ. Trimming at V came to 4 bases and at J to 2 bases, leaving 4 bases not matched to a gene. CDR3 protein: CASSPREGQETQYF. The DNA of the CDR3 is TGCGCCAGCAGCCCCCGGGAGGGACAAGAGACCCAGTACTTC. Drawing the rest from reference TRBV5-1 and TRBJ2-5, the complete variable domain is KAGVTQTPRYLIKTRGQQVTLSCSPISGHRSVSWYQQTPGQGLQFLFEYFSETQRNKGNFPGRFSGRQFSNSRSEMNVSTLELGDSALYLCASSPREGQETQYFGPGTRLLVL.

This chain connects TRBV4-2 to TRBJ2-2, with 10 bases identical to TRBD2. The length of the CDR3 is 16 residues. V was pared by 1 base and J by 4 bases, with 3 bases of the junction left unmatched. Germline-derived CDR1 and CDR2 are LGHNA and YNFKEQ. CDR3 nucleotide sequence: TGTGCCAGCAGCCAAGGAGCGGGAGGGAGCACCGGGGAGCTGTTTTTT. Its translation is CASSQGAGGSTGELFF.

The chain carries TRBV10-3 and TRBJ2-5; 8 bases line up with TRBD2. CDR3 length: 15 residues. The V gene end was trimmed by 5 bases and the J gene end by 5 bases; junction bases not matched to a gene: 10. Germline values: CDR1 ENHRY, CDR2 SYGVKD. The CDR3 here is CAISRGREGQETQYF. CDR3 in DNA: TGTGCCATCAGTCGGGGACGGGAGGGCCAGGAGACCCAGTACTTC.

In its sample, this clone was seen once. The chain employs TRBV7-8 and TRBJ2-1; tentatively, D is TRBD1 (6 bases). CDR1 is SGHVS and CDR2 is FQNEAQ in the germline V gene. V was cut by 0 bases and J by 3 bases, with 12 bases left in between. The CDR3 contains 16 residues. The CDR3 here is CASSLAEGGYYNEQFF. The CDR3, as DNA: TGTGCCAGCAGCTTAGCGGAAGGGGGATACTACAATGAGCAGTTCTTC.

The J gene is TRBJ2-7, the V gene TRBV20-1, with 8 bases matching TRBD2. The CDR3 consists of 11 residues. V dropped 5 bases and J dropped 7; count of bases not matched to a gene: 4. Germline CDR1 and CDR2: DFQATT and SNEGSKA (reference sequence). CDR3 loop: CSASAGGEQYF. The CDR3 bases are TGCAGTGCTTCCGCGGGGGGAGAGCAGTACTTC.

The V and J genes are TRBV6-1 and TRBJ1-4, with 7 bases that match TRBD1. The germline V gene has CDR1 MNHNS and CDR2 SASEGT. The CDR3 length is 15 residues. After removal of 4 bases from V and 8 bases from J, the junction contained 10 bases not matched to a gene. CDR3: CASSALTGTLEKLFF. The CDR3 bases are TGTGCCAGCAGTGCATTGACAGGGACCCTGGAAAAACTGTTTTTT.

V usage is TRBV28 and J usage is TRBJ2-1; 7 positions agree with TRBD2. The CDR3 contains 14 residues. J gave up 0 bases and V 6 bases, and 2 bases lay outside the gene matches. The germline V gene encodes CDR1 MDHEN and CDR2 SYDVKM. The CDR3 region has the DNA TGTGCCAGCAGACCGGGGGGCTCCTACAATGAGCAGTTCTTC. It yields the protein CASRPGGSYNEQFF.

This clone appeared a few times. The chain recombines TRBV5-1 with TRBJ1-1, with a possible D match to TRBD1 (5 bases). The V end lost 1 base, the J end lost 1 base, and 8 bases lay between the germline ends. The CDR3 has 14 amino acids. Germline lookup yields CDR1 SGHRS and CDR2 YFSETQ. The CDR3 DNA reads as TGCGCCAGCAGCTTGTCGGGGGAGAACACTGAAGCTTTCTTT. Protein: CASSLSGENTEAFF. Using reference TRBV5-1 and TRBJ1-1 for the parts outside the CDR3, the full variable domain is KAGVTQTPRYLIKTRGQQVTLSCSPISGHRSVSWYQQTPGQGLQFLFEYFSETQRNKGNFPGRFSGRQFSNSRSEMNVSTLELGDSALYLCASSLSGENTEAFFGQGTRLTVV.

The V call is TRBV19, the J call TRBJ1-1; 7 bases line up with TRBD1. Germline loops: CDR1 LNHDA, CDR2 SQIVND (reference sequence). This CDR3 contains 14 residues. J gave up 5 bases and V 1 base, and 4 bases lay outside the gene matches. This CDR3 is CASSIGAGGTEAFF. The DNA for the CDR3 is TGTGCCAGTAGTATAGGTGCAGGGGGGACTGAAGCTTTCTTT.

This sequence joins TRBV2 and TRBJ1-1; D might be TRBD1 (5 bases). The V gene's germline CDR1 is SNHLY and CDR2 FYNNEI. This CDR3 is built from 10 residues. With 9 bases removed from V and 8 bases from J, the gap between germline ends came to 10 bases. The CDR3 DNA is TGTGCCAGTGACGGGGGGGAAGCTTTCTTT. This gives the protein CASDGGEAFF.

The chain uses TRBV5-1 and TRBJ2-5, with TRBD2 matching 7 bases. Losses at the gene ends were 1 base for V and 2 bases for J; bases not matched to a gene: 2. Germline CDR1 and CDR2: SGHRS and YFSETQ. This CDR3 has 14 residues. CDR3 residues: CASSLTRGQETQYF. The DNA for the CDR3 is TGCGCCAGCAGCTTGACGCGGGGGCAAGAGACCCAGTACTTC.

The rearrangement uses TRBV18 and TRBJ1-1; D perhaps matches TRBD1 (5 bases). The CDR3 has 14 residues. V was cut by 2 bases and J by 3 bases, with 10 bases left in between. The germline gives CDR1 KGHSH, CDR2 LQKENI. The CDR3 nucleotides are TGTGCCAGCTCACCAAACGGGGGAGACACTGAAGCTTTCTTT. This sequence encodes CASSPNGGDTEAFF.

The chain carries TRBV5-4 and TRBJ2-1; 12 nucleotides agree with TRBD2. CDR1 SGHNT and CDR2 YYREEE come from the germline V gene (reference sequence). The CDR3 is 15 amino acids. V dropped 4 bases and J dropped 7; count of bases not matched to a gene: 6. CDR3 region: CASSPGLAGANEQFF. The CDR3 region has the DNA TGTGCCAGCAGCCCGGGACTAGCGGGCGCTAATGAGCAGTTCTTC.

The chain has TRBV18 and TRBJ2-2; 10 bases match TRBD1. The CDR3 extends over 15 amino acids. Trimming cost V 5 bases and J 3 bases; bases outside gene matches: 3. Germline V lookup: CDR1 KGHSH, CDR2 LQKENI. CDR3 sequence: CASSTTGGDTGELFF. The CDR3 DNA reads TGTGCCAGCTCAACGACAGGGGGCGACACCGGGGAGCTGTTTTTT.

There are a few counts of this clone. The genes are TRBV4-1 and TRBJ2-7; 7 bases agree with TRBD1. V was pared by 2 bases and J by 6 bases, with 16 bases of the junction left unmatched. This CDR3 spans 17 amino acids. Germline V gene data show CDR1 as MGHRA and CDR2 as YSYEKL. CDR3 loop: CASSQPPTDRDAREQYF. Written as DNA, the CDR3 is TGCGCCAGCAGCCAACCCCCCACTGACAGGGATGCACGCGAGCAGTACTTC.

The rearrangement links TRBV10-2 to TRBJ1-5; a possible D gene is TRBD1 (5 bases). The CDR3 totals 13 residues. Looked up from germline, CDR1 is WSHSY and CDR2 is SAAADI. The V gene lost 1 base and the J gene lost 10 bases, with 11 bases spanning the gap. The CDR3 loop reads CASSEYVGGPQHF. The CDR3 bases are TGCGCCAGCAGTGAGTACGTGGGGGGTCCCCAGCATTTT.